This T cell receptor beta chain appears in the sequencing data of a study of T cell responses to AZD1222 COVID-19 vaccine. Libraries were prepared by immunoSEQ multiplex PCR; TCRdb keeps only in-frame clonotypes and omits some of them. The repertoire holds about 110,000 clones, with roughly 90% as singletons. The sample in question was peripheral blood, obtained on day 0 of AZD1222 vaccination. The origin of this receptor is an adult in good health.

This CDR3 is CASSLAARREGQPQHF. CDR3 in DNA: TGCGCCAGCAGCTTGGCCGCGAGGAGGGAAGGACAGCCCCAGCATTTT. V is TRBV5-1 and J is TRBJ1-5; D unresolved. The length of the CDR3 is 16 residues. Germline values: CDR1 SGHRS, CDR2 YFSETQ. The V end lost 0 bases, the J end lost 7 bases, and 17 bases lay between the germline ends.